Presented here are 2 T cell receptor beta chains from one specimen sequenced in a study of blood T cells in healthy people across ages. Combining a sample-barcoded 5' primer with a J-beta primer mix, a second PCR ran for roughly 7 to 12 cycles. TCRdb re-derived calls from the 5' RACE reads in MiXCR, one entry per CDR3 protein. The data hold fewer than 800,000 distinct CDR3 sequences, with approximately 29% observed a single time. Sequenced sample: blood. The receptor set was obtained from a woman at least 80 years old in good health.

This clonotype was seen ten or more times. The chain is built from TRBV12-3 or TRBV12-4 and TRBJ2-7; TRBD2 matches 8 bases. V dropped 3 bases and J dropped 4; count of bases not matched to a gene: 5. The CDR3 has 14 amino acids. CDR3 sequence (DNA): TGTGCCAGCAGTTTGCGGGGGGCTGCTTACGAGCAGTACTTC. Protein: CASSLRGAAYEQYF.

There are many counts of this clonotype. The J gene is TRBJ2-7, the V gene TRBV27; 8 bases map to TRBD2. The CDR3 loop spans 14 amino acids. V gave up 8 bases and J gave up 4 bases; unmatched junction bases: 10. CDR1 is MNHEY, CDR2 SMNVEV, per germline (reference sequence). CDR3 loop: CASGTGGLPYEQYF. CDR3 coding DNA: TGTGCCAGCGGTACGGGGGGGCTTCCGTACGAGCAGTACTTC.